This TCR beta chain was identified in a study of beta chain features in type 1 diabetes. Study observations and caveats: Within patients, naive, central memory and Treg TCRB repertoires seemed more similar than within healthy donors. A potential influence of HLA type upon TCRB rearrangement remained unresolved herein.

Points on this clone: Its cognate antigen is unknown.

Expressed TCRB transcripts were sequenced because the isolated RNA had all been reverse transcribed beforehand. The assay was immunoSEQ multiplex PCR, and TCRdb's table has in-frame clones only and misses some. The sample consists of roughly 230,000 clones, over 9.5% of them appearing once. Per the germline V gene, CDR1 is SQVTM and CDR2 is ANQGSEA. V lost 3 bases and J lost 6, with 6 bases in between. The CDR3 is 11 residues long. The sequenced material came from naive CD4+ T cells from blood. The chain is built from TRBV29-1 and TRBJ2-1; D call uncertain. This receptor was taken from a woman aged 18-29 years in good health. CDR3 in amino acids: CSVERGNEQFF. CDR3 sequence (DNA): TGCAGCGTTGAGCGAGGCAATGAGCAGTTCTTC.